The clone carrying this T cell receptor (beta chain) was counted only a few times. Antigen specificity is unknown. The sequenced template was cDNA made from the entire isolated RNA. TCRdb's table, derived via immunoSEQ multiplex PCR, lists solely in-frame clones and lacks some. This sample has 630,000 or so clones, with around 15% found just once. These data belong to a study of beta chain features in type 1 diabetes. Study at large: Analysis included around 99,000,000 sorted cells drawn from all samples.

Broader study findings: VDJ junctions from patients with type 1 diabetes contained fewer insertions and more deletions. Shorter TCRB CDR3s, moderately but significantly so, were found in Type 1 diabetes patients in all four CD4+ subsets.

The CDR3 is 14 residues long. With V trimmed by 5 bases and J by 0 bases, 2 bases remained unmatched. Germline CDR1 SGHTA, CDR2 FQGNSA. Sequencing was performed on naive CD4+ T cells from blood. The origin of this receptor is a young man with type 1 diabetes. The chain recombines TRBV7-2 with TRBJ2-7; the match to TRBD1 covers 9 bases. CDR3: CASSKDRGSYEQYF. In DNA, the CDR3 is TGTGCCAGCAGCAAGGACAGGGGCTCCTACGAGCAGTACTTC. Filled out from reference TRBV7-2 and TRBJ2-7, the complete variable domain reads GAGVSQSPSNKVTEKGKDVELRCDPISGHTALYWYRQSLGQGLEFLIYFQGNSAPDKSGLPSDRFSAERTGGSVSTLTIQRTQQEDSAVYLCASSKDRGSYEQYFGPGTRLTVT.